A single sample is the source of the 7 T cell receptor beta chains below, sequenced in a study of blood T cell repertoires in COVID-19 (dated by TCRdb to the early 2020s). Libraries were built with the immunoSEQ multiplex PCR assay. TCRdb took over this immuneACCESS table, retaining in-frame rearrangements with V and J assigned. Such tables are incomplete; in checked studies, under half of the missing clones stem from an unresolved V gene, and the remainder is unexplained. Present in this sample are tens of thousands of clones, over 70% of which were seen just once. The ten largest clones capture 8% of the sample. Input material: peripheral blood. These receptor sequences come from a man between 45 and 60 years old with acute or convalescent COVID-19.

The genes are TRBV4-3 and TRBJ2-2; 9 bases agree with TRBD1. There are 15 residues in the CDR3. V shed 4 bases and J 5 bases; nucleotides not matched to a gene: 5. In germline, CDR1 is LGHNA, CDR2 YSLEER. The CDR3 DNA follows: TGCGCCAGCAGCCCGGACAGGGGAGGTACCGGGGAGCTGTTTTTT. Its protein is CASSPDRGGTGELFF.

The J gene is TRBJ2-5, the V gene TRBV20-1, with D perhaps matching TRBD2 (7 bases). Germline CDR1 reads DFQATT; CDR2 reads SNEGSKA (reference sequence). Trimming removed 3 bases from V and 4 bases from J, with 15 bases in between. This CDR3 contains 14 residues. The CDR3 bases are TGCAGTGCTAGTAGGGGGGGGGTAAGAGAGACCCAGTACTTC. The encoded protein is CSASRGGVRETQYF.

This clone was observed a single time. The chain combines TRBV15 with TRBJ2-5; tentative D call: TRBD1 (5 bases). V was shortened by 0 bases and J by 4 bases, with 21 bases between the two germline ends. Germline CDR1 and CDR2: LNHNV and YYDKDF (reference sequence). This CDR3 spans 18 amino acids. The CDR3 loop is CATSRDLWGVYSGETQYF. DNA of the CDR3: TGTGCCACCAGCAGAGATCTATGGGGCGTTTATTCAGGAGAGACCCAGTACTTC. Variable domain in full (rest from reference TRBV15 and TRBJ2-5): DAMVIQNPRYQVTQFGKPVTLSCSQTLNHNVMYWYQQKSSQAPKLLFHYYDKDFNNEADTPDNFQSRRPNTSFCFLDIRSPGLGDTAMYLCATSRDLWGVYSGETQYFGPGTRLLVL.

This clone was found a few times. The J gene is TRBJ1-2, the V gene TRBV7-9; D unclear. CDR3 length: 11 residues. Deletions cut 11 bases from V and 8 bases from J, with 15 bases between. The germline V gene has CDR1 SEHNR and CDR2 FQNEAQ (reference sequence). The chain's CDR3 is CAPGAPPGYTF. DNA of the CDR3: TGTGCCCCCGGTGCTCCACCGGGCTACACCTTC.

The chain is built from TRBV6-2 or TRBV6-3 and TRBJ1-1; tentatively, D is TRBD1 (6 bases). The length of the CDR3 is 18 residues. CDR1 is MNHEY and CDR2 is SVGEGT in the germline V gene. Trimming removed 3 bases from V and 0 bases from J, with 20 bases in between. CDR3: CASSYTIFQGPMNTEAFF. CDR3 nucleotide sequence: TGTGCCAGCAGTTATACTATCTTCCAGGGGCCCATGAACACTGAAGCTTTCTTT.

The chain employs TRBV6-5 and TRBJ2-5; 9 bases match TRBD1. J lost 4 bases, V lost 2 bases, and 2 bases had no gene match. The germline CDR1 and CDR2 sequences are MNHEY and SVGAGI. The CDR3 totals 14 residues. The CDR3 DNA reads as TGTGCCAGCAGTTACATGGGACAGGGAGAGACCCAGTACTTC. Its protein is CASSYMGQGETQYF.

This clone was counted a few times. The chain joins TRBV14 to TRBJ1-6; no definite D call. The CDR3 loop spans 14 amino acids. The germline V gene encodes CDR1 SGHDN and CDR2 FVKESK. The V gene lost 1 base and the J gene lost 7 bases, with 8 bases spanning the gap. DNA of the CDR3: TGTGCCAGCAGCCAAGGCAGGTACAATTCACCCCTCCACTTT. As protein: CASSQGRYNSPLHF.